These T cell receptor beta chains were read from a single sample in a study of shared clonotypes between healthy human individuals. Here immunoSEQ multiplex PCR was the method, and the copy in TCRdb shows in-frame clones only, minus some. The table lists about 2.1 million clones, just over 90% of them singletons. Sample: naive CD8+ T cells from PBMCs. Receptors were obtained from a man aged 18 to 29 in good health. Some clones in this sample may be carry-over from other donors' samples. The CDR3 runs from the conserved cysteine through the conserved F or W. A D gene is named only where the DNA matches it firmly. Only part of the rows carry a size: once, few, many, or a class if the clone is expanded.

. | TRBJ2-7 | . | TRBV7-9 | CASSRGQSSYEQYF | TGTGCCAGCAGCCGCGGACAGAGCTCCTACGAGCAGTACTTC
. | TRBJ2-3 | . | TRBV13 | CASSPVSDMGTDTQYF | TGTGCCAGCAGCCCTGTTTCGGACATGGGCACAGATACGCAGTATTTT
TRBD1 | TRBJ2-1 | . | TRBV7-9 | CASSRDRGYYNEQFF | TGTGCCAGCTCCCGGGACAGGGGGTACTACAATGAGCAGTTCTTC
. | TRBJ2-7 | . | TRBV7-9 | CASSPRAGPYEQYF | TGTGCCAGCAGCCCGAGGGCAGGGCCATACGAGCAGTACTTC
TRBD1 | TRBJ1-5 | . | TRBV9 | CASSVGAGGNNQPQHF | TGTGCCAGCAGCGTAGGGGCAGGGGGAAACAATCAGCCCCAGCATTTT
TRBD1 | TRBJ2-3 | . | TRBV11-2 | CASSLSTTGGLYTDTQYF | TGTGCCAGCAGCTTATCCACGACAGGGGGCCTATACACAGATACGCAGTATTTT
. | TRBJ2-1 | . | TRBV11-2 | CASSSYPGEQFF | TGTGCCAGCAGCTCCTACCCAGGTGAGCAGTTCTTC
. | TRBJ2-7 | . | TRBV28 | CASSLGGEGYEQYF | TGTGCCAGCAGTTTGGGTGGGGAAGGGTACGAGCAGTACTTC
. | TRBJ2-7 | once | TRBV29-1 | CSVENRAGEGAYEQYF | TGCAGCGTTGAAAACAGGGCCGGTGAGGGGGCCTACGAGCAGTACTTC
. | TRBJ2-1 | . | TRBV19 | CASSLRADNEQFF | TGTGCCAGTAGTTTGCGGGCGGACAATGAGCAGTTCTTC
. | TRBJ2-3 | . | TRBV15 | CATSRDDGDQPDTQYF | TGTGCCACCAGCAGAGACGACGGGGATCAGCCAGATACGCAGTATTTT
. | TRBJ1-5 | . | TRBV7-8 | CASSLDSGNQPQHF | TGTGCCAGCAGCTTAGACAGCGGCAATCAGCCCCAGCATTTT
. | TRBJ1-1 | few | TRBV7-2 | CASSLSGPWLTEAFF | TGTGCCAGCAGCTTATCAGGTCCCTGGTTGACTGAAGCTTTCTTT
TRBD2 | TRBJ2-1 | . | TRBV29-1 | CSVDSSGYQQFF | TGCAGCGTTGATTCTAGCGGGTACCAGCAGTTCTTC
TRBD1 | TRBJ2-3 | . | TRBV5-4 | CASSTGGDTQYF | TGTGCCAGCAGCACAGGGGGGGATACGCAGTATTTT
TRBD1 | TRBJ1-5 | . | TRBV27 | CASSLLGQGGNQPQHF | TGTGCCAGCAGTCTGCTCGGACAGGGAGGCAATCAGCCCCAGCATTTT
. | TRBJ2-7 | . | TRBV6-1 | CASQGSYEQYF | TGTGCCAGCCAGGGAAGCTACGAGCAGTACTTC
. | TRBJ2-7 | . | TRBV9 | CASSEGEAGSSYEQYF | TGTGCCAGCAGCGAGGGGGAGGCGGGGAGCTCCTACGAGCAGTACTTC
. | TRBJ2-6 | . | TRBV11-2 | CASLGANVLTF | TGTGCCAGCTTGGGGGCCAACGTCCTGACTTTC
. | TRBJ1-2 | . | TRBV30 | CAWSINQGPGQGYTF | TGTGCCTGGAGTATCAACCAGGGGCCAGGTCAGGGCTACACCTTC
. | TRBJ2-7 | . | TRBV4-3 | CASSQGATTGTSPYEQYF | TGCGCCAGCAGCCAAGGAGCGACAACCGGGACGAGCCCCTACGAGCAGTACTTC
TRBD2 | TRBJ2-3 | once | TRBV7-6 | CASSSTGLAGSTDTQYF | TGTGCCAGCAGCTCCACGGGACTAGCGGGGAGCACAGATACGCAGTATTTT
. | TRBJ2-5 | . | TRBV7-2 | CASSLLGYSAAKETQYF | TGTGCCAGCAGCTTACTAGGGTATTCGGCAGCAAAAGAGACCCAGTACTTC
. | TRBJ1-5 | . | TRBV4-1 | CASSPGQPYSNQPQHF | TGCGCCAGCAGCCCGGGGCAGCCGTATAGCAATCAGCCCCAGCATTTT
TRBD1 | TRBJ1-3 | . | TRBV14 | CASSDGQGLAGNTIYF | TGTGCCAGCAGCGACGGACAGGGGCTGGCTGGAAACACCATATATTTT
. | TRBJ2-5 | . | TRBV9 | CASSASRGYQETQYF | TGTGCCAGCAGCGCCTCCCGGGGGTACCAAGAGACCCAGTACTTC
. | TRBJ2-1 | . | TRBV19 | CASSISSGLYNEQFF | TGTGCCAGTAGTATTAGTAGCGGCCTTTACAATGAGCAGTTCTTC
TRBD2 | TRBJ2-7 | . | TRBV27 | CASSLSASGTYEQYF | TGTGCCAGCAGTTTATCGGCTAGCGGGACCTACGAGCAGTACTTC
. | TRBJ2-7 | . | TRBV7-9 | CASRMTGRYEQYF | TGTGCCAGCAGGATGACAGGGAGGTACGAGCAGTACTTC
. | TRBJ1-1 | . | TRBV15 | CATSRVRSLNTEAFF | TGTGCCACCAGCAGAGTCAGATCTTTGAACACTGAAGCTTTCTTT
TRBD2 | TRBJ2-7 | . | TRBV4-1 | CASSQAGGPEQYF | TGCGCCAGCAGCCAAGCGGGGGGACCCGAGCAGTACTTC
TRBD1 | TRBJ2-7 | once | TRBV27 | CASNTIRTGTAYEQYF | TGTGCCAGCAATACGATTAGGACAGGGACAGCCTACGAGCAGTACTTC
. | TRBJ1-5 | . | TRBV4-1 | CASSQTDSNQPQHF | TGCGCCAGCAGCCAAACGGATAGCAATCAGCCCCAGCATTTT
. | TRBJ1-5 | once | TRBV2 | CASSVTEGVQPQHF | TGTGCCAGCAGTGTCACCGAGGGAGTTCAGCCCCAGCATTTT
. | TRBJ2-1 | . | TRBV28 | CASSQADVQPGDEQFF | TGTGCCAGCAGCCAAGCTGATGTGCAACCCGGGGATGAGCAGTTCTTC
. | TRBJ2-2 | once | TRBV9 | CASSVVSTGELFF | TGTGCCAGCAGCGTAGTTAGCACCGGGGAGCTGTTTTTT
TRBD2 | TRBJ2-2 | . | TRBV19 | CASSPRVAEIAGYGGELFF | TGTGCCAGTAGCCCAAGGGTCGCTGAAATAGCGGGATATGGCGGGGAGCTGTTTTTT
TRBD1 | TRBJ1-4 | once | TRBV28 | CASSLFSDVANRDRGVTTNEKLFF | TGTGCCAGCAGTTTATTCTCTGATGTTGCCAACCGGGACAGGGGAGTGACGACTAATGAAAAACTGTTTTTT
TRBD1 | TRBJ2-5 | . | TRBV11-2 | CASSARDRGQETQYF | TGTGCCAGCAGCGCCCGGGACAGGGGTCAAGAGACCCAGTACTTC
. | TRBJ1-1 | few | TRBV14 | CASSQAANTEAFF | TGTGCCAGCAGCCAGGCCGCGAACACTGAAGCTTTCTTT
TRBD1 | TRBJ1-4 | . | TRBV5-1 | CASSLGWTGDSTNEKLFF | TGCGCCAGCAGCCTAGGGTGGACAGGGGATTCAACTAATGAAAAACTGTTTTTT
. | TRBJ2-7 | . | TRBV6-5 | CASSYTLGSHPEQYF | TGTGCCAGCAGTTACACCTTGGGGTCACACCCTGAGCAGTACTTC
. | TRBJ2-5 | . | TRBV15 | CATSREWGRGRETQYF | TGTGCCACCAGCAGAGAATGGGGGCGAGGACGGGAGACCCAGTACTTC
. | TRBJ1-1 | . | TRBV5-4 | CASSLGRQPEAFF | TGTGCCAGCAGCTTGGGAAGACAGCCTGAAGCTTTCTTT
. | TRBJ2-1 | . | TRBV19 | CASSIGLLHNEQFF | TGTGCCAGTAGTATAGGCCTACTACACAATGAGCAGTTCTTC
. | TRBJ1-1 | . | TRBV6-1 | CASSAEQGWGTEAFF | TGTGCCAGCAGTGCAGAACAGGGTTGGGGCACTGAAGCTTTCTTT
TRBD2 | TRBJ2-7 | . | TRBV2 | CASSEGLADSYEQYF | TGTGCCAGCAGTGAGGGACTAGCGGACTCCTACGAGCAGTACTTC
. | TRBJ1-2 | . | TRBV28 | CASSPRRSGYTF | TGTGCCAGCAGCCCGCGGAGGTCTGGCTACACCTTC
TRBD2 | TRBJ2-7 | . | TRBV2 | CASTGPFQREGEQYF | TGTGCCAGCACCGGGCCCTTCCAGCGGGAGGGGGAGCAGTACTTC
. | TRBJ2-7 | . | TRBV15 | CATSRGSGASYEQYF | TGTGCCACCAGCAGAGGCTCGGGCGCCTCCTACGAGCAGTACTTC
. | TRBJ2-1 | . | TRBV28 | CASSPPRGEQFF | TGTGCCAGCAGTCCCCCCCGTGGTGAGCAGTTCTTC
. | TRBJ1-5 | . | TRBV13 | CASSSRGTPEQPQHF | TGTGCCAGCAGCTCTCGGGGGACCCCGGAGCAGCCCCAGCATTTT
TRBD2 | TRBJ2-5 | . | TRBV27 | CASSYTGLAGPETQYF | TGTGCCAGCAGCTACACGGGACTAGCGGGACCCGAGACCCAGTACTTC
. | TRBJ2-2 | . | TRBV11-2 | CASSLDHEGPNTGELFF | TGTGCCAGCAGCTTAGATCATGAGGGTCCGAACACCGGGGAGCTGTTTTTT
. | TRBJ2-7 | . | TRBV27 | CASRQQGGGYF | TGTGCCAGCAGGCAACAGGGCGGAGGATACTTC
. | TRBJ2-1 | . | TRBV4-3 | CASSQDVRTYNEQFF | TGCGCCAGCAGCCAAGACGTGCGCACCTACAATGAGCAGTTCTTC
. | TRBJ2-7 | . | TRBV7-9 | CASSLGIYYEQYF | TGTGCCAGCAGCTTAGGTATATACTACGAGCAGTACTTC
. | TRBJ1-2 | . | TRBV6-6 | CASSYRTYGYTF | TGTGCCAGCAGTTACCGAACCTATGGCTACACCTTC
TRBD1 | TRBJ1-1 | . | TRBV7-3 | CASRSSPGQLNTEAFF | TGTGCCAGCAGGTCAAGTCCGGGACAGTTGAACACTGAAGCTTTCTTT